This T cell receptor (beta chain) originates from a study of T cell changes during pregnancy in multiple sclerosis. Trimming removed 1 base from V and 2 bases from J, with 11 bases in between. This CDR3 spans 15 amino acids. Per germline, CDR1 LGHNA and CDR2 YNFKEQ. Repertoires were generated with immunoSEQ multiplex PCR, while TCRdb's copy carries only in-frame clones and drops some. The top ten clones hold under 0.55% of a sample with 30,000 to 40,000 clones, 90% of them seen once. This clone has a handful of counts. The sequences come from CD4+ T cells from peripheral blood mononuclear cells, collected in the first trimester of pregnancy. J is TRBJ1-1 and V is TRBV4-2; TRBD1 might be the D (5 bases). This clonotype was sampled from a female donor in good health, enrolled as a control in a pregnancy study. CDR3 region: CASSQVRQTNTEAFF. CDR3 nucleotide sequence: TGTGCCAGCAGCCAAGTAAGACAGACAAACACTGAAGCTTTCTTT.